This entry features one T cell receptor (beta chain) sequence. Original processing notes: Cell counts per sample came from amplifying reference gene primers. Sequencing used immunoSEQ multiplex PCR; TCRdb keeps in-frame clones, though not all of them. V, J and clone size are taken as reported in that table, and D and trimming were inferred from the DNA itself. Of fewer than 250,000 clones in the sample, under 85% were seen once. These data come from a study of blood T cell repertoires in COVID-19. Study context: The study drew acute and convalescent COVID-19 samples from the United States, Italy and Spain.

The CDR3 totals 14 residues. Unmatched junction bases numbered 7, after V lost 4 bases and J lost 6 bases. CDR1 and CDR2 (germline): SGHVS, FQNEAQ. Residents of around 24 US areas, aged roughly 18 to 90 years, made up the participants. Donors were grouped by their self-reported clinical history. The chain joins TRBV7-8 to TRBJ2-3; 7 bases line up with TRBD1. The sequencing input was PBMCs or T cells enriched from blood (not recorded which). The receptor was isolated from a man aged 55 to 70 who had recovered from COVID-19. The CDR3 here is CASSSGQAGDTQYF. CDR3 DNA: TGTGCCAGCAGCTCCGGACAGGCGGGCGATACGCAGTATTTT.